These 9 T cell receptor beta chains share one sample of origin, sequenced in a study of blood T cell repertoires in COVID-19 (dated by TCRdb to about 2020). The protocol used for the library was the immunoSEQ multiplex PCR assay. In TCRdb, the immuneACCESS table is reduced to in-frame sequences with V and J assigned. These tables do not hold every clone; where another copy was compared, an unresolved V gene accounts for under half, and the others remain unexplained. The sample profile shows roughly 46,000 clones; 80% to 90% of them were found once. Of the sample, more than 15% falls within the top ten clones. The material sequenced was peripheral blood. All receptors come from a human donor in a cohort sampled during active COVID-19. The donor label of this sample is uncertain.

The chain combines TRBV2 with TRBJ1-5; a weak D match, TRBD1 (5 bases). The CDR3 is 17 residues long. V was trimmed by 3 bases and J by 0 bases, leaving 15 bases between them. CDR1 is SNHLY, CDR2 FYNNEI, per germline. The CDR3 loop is CASSDLGGSYSNQPQHF. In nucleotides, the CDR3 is TGTGCCAGCAGTGACCTCGGGGGGTCCTATAGCAATCAGCCCCAGCATTTT.

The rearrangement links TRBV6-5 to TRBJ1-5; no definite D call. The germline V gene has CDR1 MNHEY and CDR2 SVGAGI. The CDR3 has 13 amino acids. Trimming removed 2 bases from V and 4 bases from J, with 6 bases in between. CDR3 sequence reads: CASSYERNQPQHF. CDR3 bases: TGTGCCAGCAGTTACGAGAGGAATCAGCCCCAGCATTTT.

In DNA, the CDR3 is TGCGCCAGCAGCCTGGGACAGGGGGCGGGTTATGGCTACACCTTC. This encodes CASSLGQGAGYGYTF. This chain connects TRBV5-1 to TRBJ1-2; 12 bases are a match to TRBD1. CDR3 length: 15 amino acids. Germline V gene lookup returns CDR1 SGHRS and CDR2 YFSETQ. V shed 4 bases, J shed 5 bases, and the junction held 6 bases outside the gene matches.

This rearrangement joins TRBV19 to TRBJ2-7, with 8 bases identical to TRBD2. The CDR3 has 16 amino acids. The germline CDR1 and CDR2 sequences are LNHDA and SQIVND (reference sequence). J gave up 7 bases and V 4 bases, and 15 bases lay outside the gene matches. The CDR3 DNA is TGTGCCAGTAGTACCACCCAAACGGGGGGGCTATCGGAGCAGTACTTC. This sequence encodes CASSTTQTGGLSEQYF.

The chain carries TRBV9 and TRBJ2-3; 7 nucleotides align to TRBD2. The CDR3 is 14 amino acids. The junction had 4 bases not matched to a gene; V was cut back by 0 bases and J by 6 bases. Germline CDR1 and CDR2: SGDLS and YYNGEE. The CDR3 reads CASSVVGGADTQYF. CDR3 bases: TGTGCCAGCAGCGTAGTGGGAGGGGCGGATACGCAGTATTTT.

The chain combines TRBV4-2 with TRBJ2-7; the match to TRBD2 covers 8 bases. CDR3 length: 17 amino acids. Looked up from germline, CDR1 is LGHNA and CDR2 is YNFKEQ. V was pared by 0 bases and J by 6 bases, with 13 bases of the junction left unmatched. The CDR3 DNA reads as TGTGCCAGCAGCCAAGATCTCTGGCGGGGGGCACGTGGCGAGCAGTACTTC. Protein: CASSQDLWRGARGEQYF.

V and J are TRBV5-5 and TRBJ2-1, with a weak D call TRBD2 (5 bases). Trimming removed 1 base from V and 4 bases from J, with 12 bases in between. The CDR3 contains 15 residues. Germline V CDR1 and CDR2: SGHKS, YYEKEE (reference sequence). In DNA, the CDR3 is TGTGCCAGCAGCTTGATAGCGAACGTTTACAATGAGCAGTTCTTC. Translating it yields CASSLIANVYNEQFF.

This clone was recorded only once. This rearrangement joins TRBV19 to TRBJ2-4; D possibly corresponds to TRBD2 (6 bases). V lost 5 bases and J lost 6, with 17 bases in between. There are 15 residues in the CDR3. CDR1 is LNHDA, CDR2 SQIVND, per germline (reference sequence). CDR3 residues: CASSRNSWGGNIQYF. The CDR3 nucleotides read TGTGCCAGTAGTCGTAACTCCTGGGGAGGAAACATTCAGTACTTC.

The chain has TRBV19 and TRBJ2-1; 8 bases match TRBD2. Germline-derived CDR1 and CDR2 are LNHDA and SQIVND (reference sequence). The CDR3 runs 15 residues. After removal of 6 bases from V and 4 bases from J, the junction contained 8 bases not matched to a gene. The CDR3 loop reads CASSQGRGVYNEQFF. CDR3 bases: TGTGCCAGTAGCCAAGGGCGGGGGGTTTACAATGAGCAGTTCTTC.